These 23 T cell receptor beta chains were all obtained from the same sample, sequenced in a study of T cell responses to AZD1222 COVID-19 vaccine. Sequencing was performed with immunoSEQ multiplex PCR; in TCRdb, only in-frame clones are kept and a portion is missing. The repertoire holds about 120,000 clones, with 70% to 90% as singletons. This specimen was peripheral blood, taken on day 0 of AZD1222 vaccination. Receptors were obtained from an adult in good health.

Worth noting for this clone: One junction end does not reproduce the germline sequence, and a read error may be involved. This sequence joins TRBV2 and TRBJ2-5; the D gene is possibly TRBD2 (7 bases). The CDR3 runs 12 residues. CDR1 and CDR2 (germline): SNHLY, FYNNEI. CDR3 sequence: CASSFIRGAPHF. The DNA of the CDR3 is TGTGCCAGCAGCTTTATTCGGGGGGCGCCGCACTTC.

The V call is TRBV12-3 or TRBV12-4, the J call TRBJ1-6; 8 bases match TRBD1. The V and J ends lost 8 bases and 7 bases, in that order; junction bases with no gene match: 4. The CDR3 totals 13 residues. In DNA, the CDR3 is TGTGCCAGCCAGGGGGCTAGGAATTCACCCCTCCACTTT. Its translation is CASQGARNSPLHF.

Regarding this clone: A junction boundary mismatches the germline segment, possibly from a read error. CDR3 loop: CANSLRLAGVNEQFF. The CDR3 DNA is TGTGCCAACTCACTCCGACTAGCGGGAGTCAATGAGCAGTTCTTC. The chain joins TRBV18 to TRBJ2-1; 12 bases fit TRBD2. The CDR3 runs to 15 residues. CDR1 is KGHSH and CDR2 is LQKENI in the germline V gene.

The chain links TRBV24-1 to TRBJ1-6; 7 bases are shared with TRBD1. This CDR3 is built from 16 residues. The V and J ends lost 4 bases and 9 bases, in that order; junction bases with no gene match: 11. In germline, CDR1 is KGHDR, CDR2 SFDVKD. CDR3 amino acids: CATSDTRGGASSPLHF. The CDR3 DNA reads TGTGCCACCAGTGACACGAGAGGGGGCGCGAGTTCACCCCTCCACTTT.

The chain links TRBV7-3 to TRBJ2-7; D is ambiguous. V lost 2 bases and J lost 9, with 11 bases in between. This CDR3 is 12 amino acids long. Germline values: CDR1 SGHTA, CDR2 FQGTGA. The DNA for the CDR3 is TGTGCCAGCAGCTTAGACCTGGAGACGCAGTACTTC. This encodes CASSLDLETQYF. Based on the CDR3 plus reference TRBV7-3 and TRBJ2-7, the full variable domain is GAGVSQTPSNKVTEKGKYVELRCDPISGHTALYWYRQSLGQGPEFLIYFQGTGAADDSGLPNDRFFAVRPEGSVSTLKIQRTERGDSAVYLCASSLDLETQYFGPGTRLTVT.

This chain uses TRBV5-4 with TRBJ2-7; 11 bases line up with TRBD1. V lost 4 bases and J lost 3; bases outside the gene matches: 6. This CDR3 is built from 15 residues. Looked up from germline, CDR1 is SGHNT and CDR2 is YYREEE (reference sequence). The CDR3 sequence is CASSVPGTGGYEQYF. The CDR3 coding sequence is TGTGCCAGCAGCGTACCCGGGACAGGGGGCTACGAGCAGTACTTC. The full variable domain, in which reference TRBV5-4 and TRBJ2-7 provide the parts outside the CDR3, is ETGVTQSPTHLIKTRGQQVTLRCSSQSGHNTVSWYQQALGQGPQFIFQYYREEENGRGNFPPRFSGLQFPNYSSELNVNALELDDSALYLCASSVPGTGGYEQYFGPGTRLTVT.

J is TRBJ1-6 and V is TRBV11-3, with 7 bases fitting TRBD1. The CDR3 covers 14 residues. V lost 4 bases and J lost 8; bases outside the gene matches: 5. The germline gives CDR1 SGHNT, CDR2 YENEEA. The CDR3 protein is CASSSRQGYSPLHF. The CDR3 DNA follows: TGTGCCAGCAGCTCCCGACAGGGTTATTCACCCCTCCACTTT.

The gene calls are TRBV4-1 and TRBJ2-3; 7 bases align to TRBD2. The CDR3 extends over 18 amino acids. V trimming: 3 bases; J trimming: 3 bases; junction bases outside the gene matches: 15. Germline assignment: CDR1 MGHRA and CDR2 YSYEKL. In DNA, the CDR3 is TGCGCCAGCAGCCAGACTGAGGCACGGCGGGGGAGGACAGATACGCAGTATTTT. Translated: CASSQTEARRGRTDTQYF.

This CDR3 reads CASSLGTDSYNEQFF. DNA of the CDR3: TGTGCCAGCAGCTTGGGTACAGACTCCTACAATGAGCAGTTCTTC. The rearrangement links TRBV5-4 to TRBJ2-1, with D uncertain. Germline CDR1 SGHNT, CDR2 YYREEE (reference sequence). V lost 0 bases and J 0 bases, leaving 7 bases between the germline ends. The CDR3 runs to 15 residues.

In this sample, this clone turned up once. The chain is built from TRBV6-5 and TRBJ2-7; possibly TRBD1 or TRBD2 for D (5 bases each). The CDR3 runs to 16 residues. Per germline, CDR1 MNHEY and CDR2 SVGAGI. The V and J ends lost 1 base and 3 bases respectively, with 16 bases between them. This CDR3 reads CASSYLGVGADYEQYF. DNA of the CDR3: TGTGCCAGCAGTTACTTGGGGGTGGGCGCTGACTACGAGCAGTACTTC.

The chain uses TRBV3-1 (or the pseudogene TRBV3-2) and TRBJ1-1; weak D call: TRBD1 (5 bases). Trimming took 0 bases from V and 6 from J, leaving 14 bases between them. The CDR3 is made up of 15 amino acids. Per germline, CDR1 LGHDT and CDR2 YNNKEL (reference sequence). The CDR3 is CASSQDFSGGAEAFF. The CDR3 DNA reads as TGTGCCAGCAGCCAAGATTTTTCGGGAGGGGCTGAAGCTTTCTTT.

The chain links TRBV9 to TRBJ2-2; D unclear. V lost 4 bases, J lost 0 bases, and 13 bases lay in between. The CDR3 totals 16 residues. Germline V gene data show CDR1 as SGDLS and CDR2 as YYNGEE. CDR3 protein: CASSFDMFANTGELFF. The CDR3 DNA reads TGTGCCAGCAGCTTCGACATGTTTGCGAACACCGGGGAGCTGTTTTTT. Variable domain in full (rest from reference TRBV9 and TRBJ2-2): DSGVTQTPKHLITATGQRVTLRCSPRSGDLSVYWYQQSLDQGLQFLIQYYNGEERAKGNILERFSAQQFPDLHSELNLSSLELGDSALYFCASSFDMFANTGELFFGEGSRLTVL.

The chain joins TRBV19 to TRBJ1-6; D is uncertain. Germline V gene data show CDR1 as LNHDA and CDR2 as SQIVND (reference sequence). Trimming shortened V by 6 bases and J by 3 bases, and 9 bases separated the two germline ends. The CDR3 has 14 amino acids. The CDR3 region is CASRPAIYNSPLHF. Written as DNA, the CDR3 is TGTGCCAGTAGGCCGGCAATCTATAATTCACCCCTCCACTTT.

The chain employs TRBV28 and TRBJ1-1; D is unresolved. The CDR3 contains 10 residues. Germline CDR1 is MDHEN and CDR2 is SYDVKM. Trimming removed 5 bases from V and 10 bases from J, with 8 bases in between. The CDR3 sequence is CASSRQSAFF. As DNA, the CDR3 is TGTGCCAGCAGTAGACAATCAGCTTTCTTT.

This sequence joins TRBV9 and TRBJ1-1; TRBD1 might be the D (6 bases). The CDR3 consists of 15 residues. Germline V gene lookup returns CDR1 SGDLS and CDR2 YYNGEE. V lost 6 bases to trimming and J lost 3 bases, with 18 bases between them. The CDR3 region has the DNA TGTGCCAGCAACCCAGGGGAATCAGGGGACACTGAAGCTTTCTTT. Its translation is CASNPGESGDTEAFF.

In DNA, the CDR3 is TGTGCCAGCAGCTTTGGGGCGTCTCAGCCCCAGCATTTT. Residues: CASSFGASQPQHF. The chain joins TRBV7-2 to TRBJ1-5; the D gene is possibly TRBD1 (5 bases). Germline CDR1 and CDR2: SGHTA and FQGNSA. The CDR3 is made up of 13 amino acids. Trimming took off 3 bases at V and 6 bases at J, with 9 bases between the two ends.

This clone appeared once. V gene TRBV5-1 combines with J gene TRBJ1-3, with D maybe TRBD1 (6 bases). This CDR3 spans 14 amino acids. Trimming took 3 bases from V and 2 from J, leaving 9 bases between them. Germline values: CDR1 SGHRS, CDR2 YFSETQ. The DNA for the CDR3 is TGCGCCAGCAGCTCAGGGGAGGCTGGAAACACCATATATTTT. It specifies CASSSGEAGNTIYF.

The rearrangement uses TRBV5-6 and TRBJ1-5; D gene uncertain. The length of the CDR3 is 14 residues. Germline V gene lookup returns CDR1 SGHDT and CDR2 YYEEEE. Trimming shortened V by 1 base and J by 2 bases, and 7 bases separated the two germline ends. The CDR3 reads CASSLFPGNQPQHF. The CDR3 DNA sequence: TGTGCCAGCAGCTTGTTTCCAGGCAATCAGCCCCAGCATTTT.

Only one count was recorded for this clone. The chain uses TRBV6-9 and TRBJ2-5, with a tentative D call TRBD1 (6 bases). Trimming took off 4 bases at V and 2 bases at J, with 8 bases between the two ends. Per germline, CDR1 MNHGY and CDR2 SVAAGI. CDR3 length equals 13 residues. The CDR3 DNA follows: TGTGCCAGCAGTTCAGGGGTTCAAGAGACCCAGTACTTC. Translating gives CASSSGVQETQYF.

V gene TRBV25-1 combines with J gene TRBJ1-5; TRBD1 matches 11 bases. The CDR3 extends over 15 amino acids. V lost 4 bases and J lost 6; bases outside the gene matches: 5. Germline CDR1 MGHDK, CDR2 SYGVNS. The CDR3 protein is CASSVGQGAGQPQHF. CDR3 coding DNA: TGTGCCAGCAGTGTAGGACAGGGGGCGGGTCAGCCCCAGCATTTT.

This clone appeared a few times. The rearrangement uses TRBV30 and TRBJ1-6; D perhaps matches TRBD1 (5 bases). Germline CDR1 GTSNPN, CDR2 SVGIG (reference sequence). The CDR3 length is 14 residues. Trimming removed 0 bases from V and 12 bases from J, with 15 bases in between. CDR3 region: CAWSVGPLTGPLHF. The CDR3 nucleotides are TGTGCCTGGAGTGTTGGGCCATTAACAGGACCCCTCCACTTT.

The chain joins TRBV6-5 to TRBJ2-1; D gene uncertain. Germline CDR1 reads MNHEY; CDR2 reads SVGAGI. Between the trimmed V and J ends, which lost 7 bases and 7 bases, there was a span of 8 bases. The CDR3 is made up of 11 amino acids. The CDR3 reads CASIFRNEQFF. For the CDR3, the DNA is TGTGCCAGCATTTTCAGAAATGAGCAGTTCTTC.

The J gene is TRBJ2-6, the V gene TRBV7-3, with TRBD2 matching 14 bases. The germline CDR1 and CDR2 sequences are SGHTA and FQGTGA. Germline trimming cut 1 base from V and 3 bases from J; bases unmatched to any gene: 8. The CDR3 has 20 residues. CDR3 sequence reads: CASSLIPGLAGASGANVLTF. The CDR3 DNA reads TGTGCCAGCAGCTTAATCCCGGGACTAGCGGGAGCAAGTGGGGCCAACGTCCTGACTTTC.